These 26 T cell receptor beta chains share one sample of origin, sequenced in a study of blood T cell repertoires in COVID-19. Generated by immunoSEQ multiplex PCR, the TCRdb table keeps only in-frame clones and is missing some. Among more than 25,000 clones listed, roughly nine tenths were seen once. The sequenced material came from peripheral blood. Receptors originate from a man in his 60s with acute or convalescent COVID-19.

The chain combines TRBV6-5 with TRBJ1-1; TRBD1 matches 8 bases. CDR3 length: 14 amino acids. V lost 6 bases, J lost 5 bases, and 8 bases stayed unmatched. Germline lookup yields CDR1 MNHEY and CDR2 SVGAGI. The CDR3 region has the DNA TGTGCCAGCAGGATACACAGGGGGGAGACTGAAGCTTTCTTT. Protein: CASRIHRGETEAFF.

This chain uses TRBV11-2 with TRBJ2-7; no firm D call. V gave up 0 bases and J gave up 3 bases, with 12 bases separating them. This CDR3 spans 15 amino acids. Germline V gene lookup returns CDR1 SGHAT and CDR2 FQNNGV. The CDR3 loop reads CASSLDRQTYYEQYF. CDR3 bases: TGTGCCAGCAGCTTAGATAGGCAGACATACTACGAGCAGTACTTC. Drawing the rest from reference TRBV11-2 and TRBJ2-7, the complete variable domain is EAGVAQSPRYKIIEKRQSVAFWCNPISGHATLYWYQQILGQGPKLLIQFQNNGVVDDSQLPKDRFSAERLKGVDSTLKIQPAKLEDSAVYLCASSLDRQTYYEQYFGPGTRLTVT.

This clone has a handful of counts. The CDR3: CASTYDLGGSPLHF. DNA for the CDR3: TGTGCCAGCACCTATGATTTGGGGGGTTCACCCCTCCACTTT. The chain combines TRBV6-5 with TRBJ1-6, with D maybe TRBD1 (5 bases). Trimming removed 7 bases from V and 9 bases from J, with 16 bases in between. From germline, CDR1 is MNHEY and CDR2 SVGAGI. The CDR3 has 14 residues.

This clone has more than one count but fewer than ten. The sample contains more than one DNA sequence encoding this CDR3. The chain is built from TRBV7-9 and TRBJ2-5; 8 bases line up with TRBD2. The CDR3 runs 14 residues. Germline loops: CDR1 SEHNR, CDR2 FQNEAQ (reference sequence). Trimming took 3 bases from V and 0 from J; bases not matched to a gene: 0. CDR3 sequence (DNA): TGTGCCAGCAGCTTTAGCGGGAACCAAGAGACCCAGTACTTC. Translation gives CASSFSGNQETQYF. The variable domain in full, completed from reference TRBV7-9 and TRBJ2-5, reads DTGVSQNPRHKITKRGQNVTFRCDPISEHNRLYWYRQTLGQGPEFLTYFQNEAQLEKSRLLSDRFSAERPKGSFSTLEIQRTEQGDSAMYLCASSFSGNQETQYFGPGTRLLVL.

This clone has only one observation. V gene TRBV6-6 combines with J gene TRBJ2-7; D is unclear. The CDR3 covers 11 residues. Germline CDR1 and CDR2: MNHNY and SVGAGI (reference sequence). V lost 4 bases and J 4 bases, leaving 5 bases between the germline ends. CDR3 bases: TGTGCCAGCAGTTTTCGGTACGAGCAGTACTTC. Translated: CASSFRYEQYF.

This clone has just one count. The chain uses TRBV11-2 and TRBJ2-3, with D perhaps matching TRBD2 (6 bases). Trimming shortened V by 3 bases and J by 2 bases, and 9 bases separated the two germline ends. This CDR3 is 14 amino acids long. The V gene's germline CDR1 is SGHAT and CDR2 FQNNGV. CDR3 residues: CASSFRRDTDTQYF. The CDR3 DNA follows: TGTGCCAGCAGCTTTAGGAGGGACACAGATACGCAGTATTTT.

This clone is a singleton in its sample. The CDR3 region has the DNA TGTGCCAGCAGTTCCCGACAGGGGGTAACCTCTGGGGCCAACGTCCTGACTTTC. Its translation: CASSSRQGVTSGANVLTF. The chain employs TRBV27 and TRBJ2-6; 9 bases match TRBD1. The CDR3 runs 18 residues. V shed 4 bases, J shed 0 bases, and the junction held 7 bases outside the gene matches. Germline CDR1 reads MNHEY; CDR2 reads SMNVEV (reference sequence).

The rearrangement links TRBV7-9 to TRBJ1-1; D remains ambiguous. With 3 bases removed from V and 5 bases from J, the gap between germline ends came to 10 bases. CDR1 is SEHNR and CDR2 is FQNEAQ in the germline V gene (reference sequence). This CDR3 has 13 amino acids. CDR3 nucleotide sequence: TGTGCCAGCAGCTTTTTAGAGAAGACTGAAGCTTTCTTT. It specifies CASSFLEKTEAFF.

The genes are TRBV7-6 and TRBJ2-7; D is undetermined. CDR3 length equals 15 residues. V dropped 1 base and J dropped 3 bases, with 13 bases sitting between them. Germline V lookup: CDR1 SGHVS, CDR2 FNYEAQ. This CDR3 is CASSLEDMPNYEQYF. The DNA of the CDR3 is TGTGCCAGCAGCTTAGAAGACATGCCCAACTACGAGCAGTACTTC.

The rearrangement links TRBV5-6 to TRBJ1-5, with D possibly TRBD1 on 6 matching bases. The V gene's germline CDR1 is SGHDT and CDR2 YYEEEE. The length of the CDR3 is 16 residues. Trimming stripped 7 bases from V and 0 bases from J, with 17 bases between. The CDR3 protein is CASQRSGTHSNQPQHF. The CDR3 nucleotides read TGTGCCAGCCAAAGGTCCGGGACACATAGCAATCAGCCCCAGCATTTT.

The chain is built from TRBV15 and TRBJ2-5, with a weak D call TRBD2 (6 bases). Trimming left V 2 bases short and J 5 bases short, with 15 bases between. The CDR3 contains 15 residues. Per the germline V gene, CDR1 is LNHNV and CDR2 is YYDKDF (reference sequence). This CDR3 is CATSRLILGGETQYF. The CDR3 DNA follows: TGTGCCACCAGCAGACTTATCCTGGGGGGTGAGACCCAGTACTTC.

This clone came up once. This chain joins TRBV3-1 (or the pseudogene TRBV3-2) and TRBJ2-7, with a weak D call TRBD2 (5 bases). The V end was cut by 3 bases, the J end by 3 bases, with 15 bases between. Germline CDR1 reads LGHDT; CDR2 reads YNNKEL (reference sequence). This CDR3 has 15 residues. The CDR3, as DNA: TGTGCCAGCAGCCACGGGGTGGGTGGAAACTACGAGCAGTACTTC. Its translation is CASSHGVGGNYEQYF.

The chain is built from TRBV2 and TRBJ2-3, with 7 bases that match TRBD1. Germline V gene data show CDR1 as SNHLY and CDR2 as FYNNEI. With V trimmed by 2 bases and J by 6 bases, 11 bases remained unmatched. This CDR3 has 16 residues. The CDR3 loop is CASSETPATRGDTQYF. CDR3 bases: TGTGCCAGCAGTGAAACCCCGGCCACCAGGGGGGATACGCAGTATTTT.

The CDR3 loop is CASSHPPGGTSGRGVQETQYF. DNA of the CDR3: TGCGCCAGCAGCCACCCCCCTGGGGGGACTAGCGGGAGAGGAGTTCAAGAGACCCAGTACTTC. This chain links TRBV4-1 with TRBJ2-5, with 14 bases aligning to TRBD2. The CDR3 covers 21 residues. V lost 3 bases to trimming and J lost 2 bases; unmatched junction nucleotides: 17. Germline V gene data show CDR1 as MGHRA and CDR2 as YSYEKL.

The gene calls are TRBV6-5 and TRBJ2-1; possible D gene TRBD2, 6 bases. This CDR3 region has 13 residues. V lost 8 bases, J lost 4 bases, and 12 bases lay in between. Germline V gives CDR1 MNHEY, CDR2 SVGAGI. The CDR3 DNA follows: TGTGCCAGCCACCCTAGCGCATACAATGAGCAGTTCTTC. It yields the protein CASHPSAYNEQFF.

In this sample, this clone turned up once. The genes are TRBV27 and TRBJ1-1; the D gene is possibly TRBD1 (5 bases). Germline V gene sequence: CDR1 MNHEY, CDR2 SMNVEV (reference sequence). V was pared by 0 bases and J by 0 bases, with 8 bases between. The CDR3 totals 15 residues. The chain's CDR3 is CASSLSTVMNTEAFF. The CDR3 coding sequence is TGTGCCAGCAGTTTATCGACAGTCATGAACACTGAAGCTTTCTTT.

The chain joins TRBV11-2 to TRBJ2-2; D is unresolved. The CDR3 is 13 amino acids. The germline gives CDR1 SGHAT, CDR2 FQNNGV. V was pared by 3 bases and J by 4 bases, with 6 bases between. CDR3 protein: CASSLAGTGELFF. In DNA, the CDR3 is TGTGCCAGCAGCTTGGCTGGCACCGGGGAGCTGTTTTTT.

This chain joins TRBV18 and TRBJ2-5; TRBD2 is a possible D gene (5 bases). V was shortened by 3 bases and J by 10 bases, with 6 bases between the two germline ends. Germline CDR1 is KGHSH and CDR2 is LQKENI. This CDR3 is 10 amino acids long. The CDR3 region is CASSPGGQYF. CDR3 nucleotide sequence: TGTGCCAGCTCACCCGGAGGCCAGTACTTC.

The CDR3 loop reads CATRGDSWDTEAFF. CDR3 DNA sequence: TGTGCCACCAGAGGAGACAGTTGGGACACTGAAGCTTTCTTT. This chain joins TRBV15 and TRBJ1-1; possible D gene TRBD1, 5 bases. The CDR3 contains 14 residues. CDR1 is LNHNV, CDR2 YYDKDF, per germline (reference sequence). V gave up 6 bases and J gave up 3 bases, with 14 bases separating them.

This clone is a singleton in its sample. The chain is built from TRBV19 and TRBJ1-5; D unresolved. The CDR3 contains 15 residues. Per germline, CDR1 LNHDA and CDR2 SQIVND (reference sequence). V shed 7 bases and J shed 4 bases, with 17 bases lying between them. The CDR3 nucleotides are TGTGCCAGTACCTCCTCAGGCGGCGGGAATCAGCCCCAGCATTTT. Translating it yields CASTSSGGGNQPQHF.

This clone has a single count. V gene TRBV6-1 combines with J gene TRBJ1-5; 8 bases map to TRBD1. The CDR3 length is 14 residues. The germline gives CDR1 MNHNS, CDR2 SASEGT. The V segment lost 3 bases and the J segment 6 bases; nucleotides outside the gene matches: 4. CDR3 in amino acids: CASSELQGVQPQHF. CDR3 DNA: TGTGCCAGCAGTGAGTTACAGGGGGTTCAGCCCCAGCATTTT.

The chain links TRBV3-1 (or the pseudogene TRBV3-2) to TRBJ1-2; 8 bases are a match to TRBD1. Germline V gene lookup returns CDR1 LGHDT and CDR2 YNNKEL (reference sequence). This CDR3 is built from 14 residues. V shed 1 base, J shed 6 bases, and the junction held 4 bases outside the gene matches. The CDR3 bases are TGTGCCAGCAGCCAAGGAGACAGGGGTCATGGCTACACCTTC. Amino acid sequence: CASSQGDRGHGYTF.

The chain couples TRBV9 to TRBJ2-2; D is uncertain. Germline assignment: CDR1 SGDLS and CDR2 YYNGEE. The CDR3 runs to 14 residues. Trimming took off 4 bases at V and 4 bases at J, with 11 bases between the two ends. The chain's CDR3 is CASSHGSSTGELFF. In DNA, the CDR3 is TGTGCCAGCAGCCACGGTAGTAGCACCGGGGAGCTGTTTTTT.

The chain links TRBV9 to TRBJ2-2; TRBD1 matches 10 bases. V shed 3 bases and J 5 bases; nucleotides not matched to a gene: 1. The CDR3 consists of 14 residues. The V gene's germline CDR1 is SGDLS and CDR2 YYNGEE. In DNA form, the CDR3 reads TGTGCCAGCAGCGGACAGGGGGCAACCGGGGAGCTGTTTTTT. It encodes CASSGQGATGELFF.

This clone came up a few times. The chain has TRBV2 and TRBJ1-2, with D hard to call. The V end was cut by 4 bases, the J end by 0 bases, with 15 bases between. This CDR3 is built from 16 residues. Germline assignment: CDR1 SNHLY and CDR2 FYNNEI. CDR3 DNA sequence: TGTGCCAGCAGTGGACCCAATCGTCAGGCTAACTATGGCTACACCTTC. Translated, it gives CASSGPNRQANYGYTF.

This chain uses TRBV27 with TRBJ2-5; 11 bases line up with TRBD2. Germline V gives CDR1 MNHEY, CDR2 SMNVEV (reference sequence). The V gene end was trimmed by 4 bases and the J gene end by 3 bases; junction bases not matched to a gene: 10. The CDR3 totals 17 residues. The CDR3, as DNA: TGTGCCAGCAGTTCGGGACTAGCGGCAGGAGGCGAAGAGACCCAGTACTTC. It yields the protein CASSSGLAAGGEETQYF.